The T cell receptor (beta chain) described here comes from a study of memory CD4+ T cells and cytomegalovirus serostatus. Study-level points and caveats: CD4+ memory repertoires contained about 40% of the 164 reported CMV TCRbeta sequences.

CDR3 length equals 17 residues. Germline V gene lookup returns CDR1 SGHVS and CDR2 FQNEAQ. The V end lost 5 bases, the J end lost 1 base, and 19 bases lay between the germline ends. The sort gate was single viable CD3+CD4+CD8-CD45RO+ cells for memory CD4+ T cells. CMV serostatus came from serum IgG against pp150, pp28, p38, p52. Notes on this clone: Its antigen is unidentified.

Authors' processing steps: After removing out-of-frame reads, around 2,000,000 distinct TCRbeta sequences remained. Data came from immunoSEQ multiplex PCR; TCRdb stores just in-frame clones and leaves some out. V and J calls and clone size are those listed in that table; D and trimming were worked out from the DNA. The sample contains 40,000 to 55,000 clones, just over 75% of which appear only once. This receptor was obtained from an adult in good health and CMV-seronegative. The sequenced sample was memory CD4+ T cells from blood. The genes are TRBV7-8 and TRBJ2-3; D is possibly TRBD1 (6 bases). CDR3 sequence reads: CASSPVTGTSGTDTQYF. The CDR3 DNA reads TGTGCCAGCAGCCCGGTCACAGGGACGTCGGGCACAGATACGCAGTATTTT.